This T cell receptor (beta chain) was sequenced for a study of blood T cell repertoires in COVID-19 (TCRdb year 2020). Regarding the study in general: Samples from collaborators originated in the United States, Italy and Spain and spanned both the acute and convalescent phases of COVID-19. The prospective study material was composed of cDNA or gDNA derived from T cells, B-cell-depleted T cells, or PBMCs. Subjects who had been exposed to COVID-19, were actively infected with it, or had recovered from it provided the deeply sampled blood TCRbeta repertoires that made up the dataset. The repertoires were made available in a free public database intended to serve as a resource for research on the immune response to SARS-CoV-2. Samples came from the ongoing ImmuneRACE study (first 160 participants) plus 1,254 subjects from 6 global collaborators. Nearly every sample came with metadata listing a de-identified subject ID, COVID-19 status, age in years and sex. Where HLA class I and class II types were available, the types were taken from metadata supplied by the sample provider, not from assay-based typing.

Study-wide conclusions, independent of this receptor: The amount of clinical and demographic metadata varied by source and participant and was provided uncurated.

Ends trimmed: V by 0 bases, J by 0 bases; bases unmatched to a gene: 10. CDR1 MNHEY and CDR2 SVGEGT are derived from the germline V gene. The CDR3, from cysteine to phenylalanine, totals 18 residues. The DNA shown is the 54-base CDR3, in frame from base 1. TCRbeta CDR3 regions were amplified from genomic DNA using the immunoSEQ Assay, a bias-controlled multiplex PCR. Regarding the original processing steps: Nucleated cell counts per sample were estimated from amplification of reference gene primers within the assay. Sequence reads were collapsed and filtered to measure the absolute abundance of every unique TCRbeta CDR3 rearrangement. For each sample, productive Simpson clonality was calculated as the square root of Simpson's diversity index across productive rearrangements. TCRdb's version of the immuneACCESS table is confined to in-frame rearrangements and falls short of the full clone set. An unresolved V gene accounts for under half of the shortfall where checked; the remainder is of unknown origin. The DNA gave D and trimming, while V, J and clone size come from that table. The sample contains 310,000 or so clones, around 88% of them found a single time. Of the sample, around 5.8% falls within the top ten clones.

Enrolling through a virtual design, the prospective study's participants ranged in age from about 18 to 89 years and lived across more than 20 United States geographic areas. In the prospective study, participants were assigned to cohorts based on the clinical history participants reported in a screening survey and a study questionnaire. Recovered participants in ImmuneRACE Cohort 3 were defined as having two consecutive negative NP/OP PCR tests, clearance from a healthcare professional, or resolution of symptoms. Each participant in the prospective study had whole blood, serum and a nasopharyngeal or oropharyngeal swab collected by mobile phlebotomists. Additional blood draws and questionnaires over an approximately 2-month period could optionally be provided by prospective study participants. Before DNA extraction, blood samples from the prospective study were shipped at room temperature or frozen.

A word on this clone: What antigen it recognizes has not been identified. No base quality information exists; no much larger clone differs at one position.

Sequences were obtained from PBMCs or T cells enriched from blood (not recorded which). This receptor was obtained from a woman aged 40 to 55 who had recovered from COVID-19. This receptor chain uses TRBV6-2 or TRBV6-3 and TRBJ2-5, and TRBD2 aligns with 7 junction nucleotides. The sequenced DNA: TGTGCCAGCAGTTACTCCCCACGACTAGCACTAAACCAAGAGACCCAGTACTTC. This translates into CASSYSPRLALNQETQYF.